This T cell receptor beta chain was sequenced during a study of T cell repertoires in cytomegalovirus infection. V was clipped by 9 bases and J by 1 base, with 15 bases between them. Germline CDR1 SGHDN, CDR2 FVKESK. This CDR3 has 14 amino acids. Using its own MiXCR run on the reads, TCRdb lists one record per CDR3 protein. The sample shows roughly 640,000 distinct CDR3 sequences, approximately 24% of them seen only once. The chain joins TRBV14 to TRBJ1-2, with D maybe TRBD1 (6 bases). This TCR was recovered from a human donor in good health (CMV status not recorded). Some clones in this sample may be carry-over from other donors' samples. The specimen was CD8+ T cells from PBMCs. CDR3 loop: CASSPGHLNYGYTF. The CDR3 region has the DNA TGTGCCAGTTCCCCGGGACACCTTAACTATGGCTACACCTTC. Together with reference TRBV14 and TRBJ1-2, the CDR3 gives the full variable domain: EAGVTQFPSHSVIEKGQTVTLRCDPISGHDNLYWYRRVMGKEIKFLLHFVKESKQDESGMPNNRFLAERTGGTYSTLKVQPAELEDSGVYFCASSPGHLNYGYTFGSGTRLTVV.